A selection of T cell receptor beta chains follows, all from one sample in a study of blood T cell repertoires in COVID-19. TCRdb's copy holds only in-frame clones and misses some; the assay was immunoSEQ multiplex PCR. The repertoire holds about 150,000 clones, with 88% as singletons. Source material: peripheral blood. All receptors derive from a woman in her seventies with acute or convalescent COVID-19. Each CDR3 is given with its conserved first and last residue. D genes are given only for firm matches. Rows give clone size only sometimes, using once, few, many, or a class for an expanded clone.

d_call	clone_size	v_call	j_call	cdr3_nt	cdr3_aa
TRBD2	-	TRBV3-1/TRBV3-2	TRBJ2-7	TGTGCCAGCAGCCGGACCGGGGGGGGGTACGAGCAGTACTTC	CASSRTGGGYEQYF
-	-	TRBV7-9	TRBJ1-1	TGTGCCAGCAGCTATTGGACGGGACAGAACACTGAAGCTTTCTTT	CASSYWTGQNTEAFF
-	-	TRBV28	TRBJ2-5	TGTGCCAGCAGTCTTGGGGCAGATCAAGAGACCCAGTACTTC	CASSLGADQETQYF
TRBD1	-	TRBV2	TRBJ1-2	TGTGGGCGGTCCCAACAGGGGAGATCTAACTATGGCTACACCTTC	CGRSQQGRSNYGYTF
-	-	TRBV12-3/TRBV12-4	TRBJ1-4	TGTGCCAGCACCCTGACAGCCGGCAAACTGTTTTTT	CASTLTAGKLFF
TRBD1	-	TRBV9	TRBJ1-2	TGTGCCAGCAGCGACGACAGGGGATCGTGGGGCTACACCTTC	CASSDDRGSWGYTF
TRBD2	-	TRBV5-1	TRBJ2-1	TGCGCCAGCAGCTTGGTTTGGGATGAGCGGGGGGCCAGCAATGAGCAGTTCTTC	CASSLVWDERGASNEQFF
TRBD2	-	TRBV4-1	TRBJ2-3	TGCGCCAGCAGCCAAGATCGCGCTAGCGGGGGGAGGAGAACAGATACGCAGTATTTT	CASSQDRASGGRRTDTQYF
TRBD2	few	TRBV5-8	TRBJ2-1	TGTGCCAGCAGCTGGAGGACTAGCGGGGGATACAATGAGCAGTTCTTC	CASSWRTSGGYNEQFF
-	few	TRBV6-1	TRBJ2-7	TGTGCCAGCAGTGAGGGCTACAGATTCTACGAGCAGTACTTC	CASSEGYRFYEQYF
-	-	TRBV28	TRBJ2-1	TGTGCCAGCAGCGACAAAACAGGGAGCTCCTACAATGAGCAGTTCTTC	CASSDKTGSSYNEQFF
TRBD2	-	TRBV5-5	TRBJ2-3	TGTGCCAGCAGCCACGGGACCGCGGGGGGCACAGATACGCAGTATTTT	CASSHGTAGGTDTQYF
-	-	TRBV5-8	TRBJ2-3	TGTGCCAGCAGGCAAGAGAACACAGATACGCAGTATTTT	CASRQENTDTQYF
-	-	TRBV19	TRBJ2-6	TGTGCCAGTAGTGCACAGGGATCTGGGGCCAACGTCCTGACTTTC	CASSAQGSGANVLTF
TRBD2	once	TRBV3-1/TRBV3-2	TRBJ2-1	TGTGCCAGCAGCCAGTCAACAGGACTAGCGGGGAGCAATGAGCAGTTCTTC	CASSQSTGLAGSNEQFF
-	-	TRBV20-1	TRBJ2-7	TGCAGTGCTAGTGGCAGGGATCCCTACGAGCAGTACTTC	CSASGRDPYEQYF
TRBD1	-	TRBV19	TRBJ1-4	TGTGCCAGTAGCCTACACAGGGGGGGATTTAATGAAAAACTGTTTTTT	CASSLHRGGFNEKLFF
TRBD1	-	TRBV7-8	TRBJ2-2	TGTGCCAGCAGGGGGACAGGGAGGGACACCGGGGAGCTGTTTTTT	CASRGTGRDTGELFF
-	-	TRBV19	TRBJ1-1	TGTGCCAGTAGTATATGGGAGGGGAAGGGCACTGAAGCTTTCTTT	CASSIWEGKGTEAFF
-	-	TRBV27	TRBJ1-4	TGTGCCAGCAGTTTATATAAACAGGGTGAAAAACTGTTTTTT	CASSLYKQGEKLFF
-	-	TRBV19	TRBJ1-4	TGTGCCAGTAGTGACACCGGAAGAGAAAAACTGTTTTTT	CASSDTGREKLFF
-	-	TRBV6-5	TRBJ2-1	TGTGCCAGCAGCGGGCTTCCGGACAGAGACAATGAGCAGTTCTTC	CASSGLPDRDNEQFF
-	many	TRBV28	TRBJ2-5	TGTGCCAGCAGGCCCCCAACAAACCAAGAGACCCAGTACTTC	CASRPPTNQETQYF
-	few	TRBV11-2	TRBJ2-7	TGTGCCAGCAGCTTATTACAGAATCGGTACGAGCAGTACTTC	CASSLLQNRYEQYF
-	-	TRBV19	TRBJ2-1	TGTGCCAGTAGTATAGATGTACTGGGGCACCTTGAGCAGTTCTTC	CASSIDVLGHLEQFF
-	-	TRBV5-1	TRBJ1-5	TGCGCCAGCAGCTTGGTTTCAGATAGCAATCAGCCCCAGCATTTT	CASSLVSDSNQPQHF
-	-	TRBV19	TRBJ2-2	TGTGCCAGTACCCCATCGTTACGGGTGGGCACCGGGGAGCTGTTTTTT	CASTPSLRVGTGELFF
-	-	TRBV5-1	TRBJ2-5	TGCGCCAGCAGCTTGTATGGCGGACTGGAGACCCAGTACTTC	CASSLYGGLETQYF
-	-	TRBV4-1	TRBJ1-1	TGCGCCAGCAGCCAATGGCAGCGCGGCTATTCTGAAGCTTTCTTT	CASSQWQRGYSEAFF